Listed here are 30 T cell receptor beta chains from one sample, sequenced in a study of T cell changes during pregnancy in multiple sclerosis. Sequencing was performed with immunoSEQ multiplex PCR; in TCRdb, only in-frame clones are kept and a portion is missing. The table shows some 140,000 clones, with 90% to 98% occurring only once. The material sequenced was peripheral blood, taken after pregnancy. All receptors derive from a female donor with multiple sclerosis, enrolled in a pregnancy study.

This clone was found once. This chain connects TRBV11-3 to TRBJ2-1; 8 bases align to TRBD1. The length of the CDR3 is 14 residues. J lost 6 bases, V lost 5 bases, and 6 bases had no gene match. CDR1 is SGHNT and CDR2 is YENEEA in the germline V gene. The CDR3 region has the DNA TGTGCCAGCAGCCCAGGGGGCCTGGGCAATGAGCAGTTCTTC. Translation gives CASSPGGLGNEQFF.

This clone was counted once. The junction departs from germline at one end; a sequencing error may be responsible. The rearrangement uses TRBV11-1 and TRBJ2-2; 9 bases fit TRBD1. The CDR3 is 12 residues long. Per the germline V gene, CDR1 is SGHAT and CDR2 is FQDESV (reference sequence). For the CDR3, the DNA is TGTGCCAGCAGCTTAGGGACAGGGGTGCTGTTTTTT. Protein sequence: CASSLGTGVLFF.

V and J are TRBV19 and TRBJ2-7, with a weak D call TRBD2 (6 bases). Trimming took off 3 bases at V and 5 bases at J, with 11 bases between the two ends. The germline CDR1 and CDR2 sequences are LNHDA and SQIVND (reference sequence). CDR3 size: 13 residues. CDR3 bases: TGTGCCAGTAGTATTGGGGGGAAGCACGAGCAGTACTTC. Translating gives CASSIGGKHEQYF.

V and J are TRBV15 and TRBJ2-5; 10 bases line up with TRBD2. Germline V lookup: CDR1 LNHNV, CDR2 YYDKDF (reference sequence). Trimming removed 0 bases from V and 6 bases from J; junction bases left unmatched: 4. This CDR3 region has 15 residues. The CDR3 here is CATSREAGGPQTQYF. The CDR3 bases are TGTGCCACCAGCAGAGAAGCGGGAGGGCCTCAGACCCAGTACTTC.

CDR3 coding DNA: TGTGCCAGCAGCCAAGAAGGGCTAGCTGAGCAGTTCTTC. Its translation: CASSQEGLAEQFF. This chain connects TRBV4-2 to TRBJ2-1; the D gene is possibly TRBD2 (5 bases). Looked up from germline, CDR1 is LGHNA and CDR2 is YNFKEQ. Between the trimmed V and J ends, which lost 0 bases and 9 bases, there was a span of 9 bases. The CDR3 spans 13 residues.

The V gene is TRBV6-1, the J gene TRBJ2-2; D may be TRBD2 (5 bases). This CDR3 region has 15 residues. Germline CDR1 and CDR2: MNHNS and SASEGT. V lost 4 bases to trimming and J lost 1 base, with 10 bases between them. This CDR3 is CASSAPSGNTGELFF. CDR3 DNA: TGTGCCAGCAGTGCCCCCAGCGGGAACACCGGGGAGCTGTTTTTT.

The rearrangement uses TRBV2 and TRBJ1-1; D perhaps matches TRBD1 (5 bases). CDR1 SNHLY and CDR2 FYNNEI come from the germline V gene. V lost 3 bases and J 4 bases, leaving 12 bases between the germline ends. This CDR3 has 14 amino acids. CDR3 sequence: CASSEGRRITEAFF. Written as DNA, the CDR3 is TGTGCCAGCAGTGAGGGGCGTCGTATCACTGAAGCTTTCTTT.

The chain combines TRBV9 with TRBJ2-1; unclear D gene. V lost 5 bases, J lost 15 bases, and 15 bases lay in between. Germline CDR1 SGDLS, CDR2 YYNGEE. The CDR3 is 11 amino acids. CDR3 in amino acids: CASSGSREWFF. CDR3 DNA sequence: TGTGCCAGCAGTGGTAGCAGAGAATGGTTCTTC.

The V call is TRBV7-9, the J call TRBJ2-5; TRBD1 matches at 11 bases. Germline V gives CDR1 SEHNR, CDR2 FQNEAQ (reference sequence). The V gene end was trimmed by 5 bases and the J gene end by 4 bases; junction bases not matched to a gene: 6. There are 15 residues in the CDR3. The CDR3 sequence: CASSPGGTGGETQYF. The DNA of the CDR3 is TGTGCCAGCAGCCCGGGGGGGACAGGGGGAGAGACCCAGTACTTC. The whole variable domain, filled in from reference TRBV7-9 and TRBJ2-5, reads DTGVSQNPRHKITKRGQNVTFRCDPISEHNRLYWYRQTLGQGPEFLTYFQNEAQLEKSRLLSDRFSAERPKGSFSTLEIQRTEQGDSAMYLCASSPGGTGGETQYFGPGTRLLVL.

The chain is built from TRBV7-2 and TRBJ1-1; perhaps TRBD1 as D (6 bases). The V gene lost 2 bases and the J gene lost 4 bases, with 8 bases spanning the gap. Germline V gene lookup returns CDR1 SGHTA and CDR2 FQGNSA. The CDR3 loop spans 13 amino acids. CDR3 region: CASSLSRGTEAFF. CDR3 coding DNA: TGTGCCAGCAGCTTATCCAGGGGCACTGAAGCTTTCTTT.

The CDR3: CASSLWQVTREQFF. DNA of the CDR3: TGTGCCAGCAGCTTGTGGCAGGTGACACGCGAGCAGTTCTTC. The rearrangement links TRBV7-2 to TRBJ2-1, with D hard to call. The germline CDR1 and CDR2 sequences are SGHTA and FQGNSA. The ends were cut back, 3 bases at V and 10 bases at J, with 16 bases in the middle. The CDR3 is 14 residues long.

This chain uses TRBV15 with TRBJ1-2, with a tentative D call TRBD1 (5 bases). The CDR3 consists of 14 residues. The germline V gene has CDR1 LNHNV and CDR2 YYDKDF (reference sequence). Trimming took 1 base from V and 3 from J, leaving 9 bases between them. CDR3 region: CATSRGGRDYGYTF. The CDR3 coding sequence is TGTGCCACCAGCAGAGGGGGCCGGGACTATGGCTACACCTTC.

This chain links TRBV6-5 with TRBJ2-3; D is ambiguous. V was shortened by 2 bases and J by 2 bases, with 8 bases between the two germline ends. CDR1 is MNHEY and CDR2 is SVGAGI in the germline V gene. This CDR3 contains 14 residues. CDR3 in amino acids: CASSYLVDTDTQYF. The CDR3 region has the DNA TGTGCCAGCAGTTACCTAGTAGACACAGATACGCAGTATTTT.

V gene TRBV28 combines with J gene TRBJ1-5, with D perhaps TRBD1 (6 bases). Germline V gene sequence: CDR1 MDHEN, CDR2 SYDVKM. CDR3 length: 14 amino acids. Trimming pared 8 bases from V and 0 bases from J, leaving 11 bases between. CDR3 sequence: CASLGHLSNQPQHF. CDR3 in DNA: TGTGCCAGCCTGGGACACCTTAGCAATCAGCCCCAGCATTTT.

This chain connects TRBV20-1 to TRBJ2-5; TRBD1 agrees at 10 bases. This CDR3 is built from 11 residues. With 5 bases clipped from V and 9 bases from J, the junction kept 3 bases outside the gene matches. CDR1 DFQATT and CDR2 SNEGSKA come from the germline V gene (reference sequence). The CDR3 is CSAPGTGAQYF. CDR3 bases: TGCAGTGCTCCCGGGACAGGGGCCCAGTACTTC.

This rearrangement joins TRBV19 to TRBJ1-5; the match to TRBD1 covers 7 bases. CDR1 and CDR2 (germline): LNHDA, SQIVND (reference sequence). The CDR3 spans 14 residues. The junction had 4 bases not matched to a gene; V was cut back by 2 bases and J by 6 bases. CDR3 in DNA: TGTGCCAGTAGTATATTAGGGGGCAGTCAGCCCCAGCATTTT. It is translated as CASSILGGSQPQHF. The full variable domain, its missing parts supplied by reference TRBV19 and TRBJ1-5, is DGGITQSPKYLFRKEGQNVTLSCEQNLNHDAMYWYRQDPGQGLRLIYYSQIVNDFQKGDIAEGYSVSREKKESFPLTVTSAQKNPTAFYLCASSILGGSQPQHFGDGTRLSIL.

J is TRBJ2-3 and V is TRBV9; no clear D. Trimming cost V 0 bases and J 0 bases, with 2 bases left between them. CDR3 size: 13 residues. CDR1 and CDR2 from the germline V gene are SGDLS and YYNGEE. The CDR3 coding sequence is TGTGCCAGCAGCGTAGCGAGCACAGATACGCAGTATTTT. It specifies CASSVASTDTQYF.

The chain couples TRBV6-6 to TRBJ1-5; no clear D gene. CDR1 and CDR2 (germline): MNHNY, SVGAGI (reference sequence). This CDR3 spans 11 amino acids. Deletions cut 8 bases from V and 10 bases from J, with 12 bases between. DNA of the CDR3: TGTGCCAGCGGACTCGCTATCCCCCAGCATTTT. Encoded protein: CASGLAIPQHF.

The chain is built from TRBV10-3 and TRBJ2-7; D may be TRBD1 (7 bases). This CDR3 spans 14 amino acids. CDR1 and CDR2 (germline): ENHRY, SYGVKD. Trimming removed 7 bases at V and 6 bases at J, with 19 bases between. The CDR3 sequence is CAINGGGSTTEQYF. DNA of the CDR3: TGTGCCATCAACGGAGGGGGCTCGACTACCGAGCAGTACTTC.

This rearrangement joins TRBV29-1 to TRBJ2-6; 7 nucleotides agree with TRBD1. Trimming cost V 6 bases and J 0 bases; bases outside gene matches: 11. The CDR3 is made up of 17 amino acids. The germline gives CDR1 SQVTM, CDR2 ANQGSEA. The CDR3 protein is CSVGPDRAGSGANVLTF. The CDR3 coding sequence is TGCAGCGTCGGGCCCGACAGGGCAGGCTCTGGGGCCAACGTCCTGACTTTC.

The chain employs TRBV10-3 and TRBJ2-1; 7 bases align to TRBD2. CDR3 length: 15 amino acids. J gave up 7 bases and V 6 bases, and 12 bases lay outside the gene matches. The germline V gene encodes CDR1 ENHRY and CDR2 SYGVKD. Here the CDR3 DNA reads TGTGCCATCAGGGGGAGGGGTGAATTAATTAATGAGCAGTTCTTC. Protein product: CAIRGRGELINEQFF.

The chain joins TRBV19 to TRBJ2-1; 9 nucleotides align to TRBD2. Trimming removed 8 bases from V and 4 bases from J; junction bases left unmatched: 3. This CDR3 spans 13 amino acids. Germline lookup yields CDR1 LNHDA and CDR2 SQIVND (reference sequence). CDR3 bases: TGTGCCAGTGCGGGAGGGTTTTACAATGAGCAGTTCTTC. Translated, it gives CASAGGFYNEQFF.

The V and J genes are TRBV29-1 and TRBJ2-1; 9 bases fit TRBD1. This CDR3 region has 17 residues. Trimming cost V 1 base and J 1 base; bases outside gene matches: 8. Per germline, CDR1 SQVTM and CDR2 ANQGSEA. The CDR3 is CSVEVHPGQGSYNEQFF. CDR3 sequence (DNA): TGCAGCGTTGAAGTGCATCCGGGACAGGGTTCCTACAATGAGCAGTTCTTC.

V is TRBV7-8 and J is TRBJ1-1; 7 positions match TRBD1. Germline V lookup: CDR1 SGHVS, CDR2 FQNEAQ. The length of the CDR3 is 15 residues. The trim removed 2 bases at V and 2 bases at J, leaving 5 bases unmatched. CDR3 sequence: CASSLRDSLNTEAFF. The CDR3 DNA sequence: TGTGCCAGCAGCTTAAGGGACAGCCTAAACACTGAAGCTTTCTTT.

This chain joins TRBV7-9 and TRBJ2-1; D gene uncertain. The CDR3 spans 14 residues. The V and J ends lost 5 bases and 2 bases respectively, with 10 bases between them. CDR1 and CDR2 from the germline V gene are SEHNR and FQNEAQ (reference sequence). CDR3 loop: CASSLRETYNEQFF. CDR3 coding DNA: TGTGCCAGCAGCCTTCGTGAGACCTACAATGAGCAGTTCTTC.

J is TRBJ1-2 and V is TRBV28; D may be TRBD1 (6 bases). The CDR3 extends over 13 amino acids. V was trimmed by 6 bases and J by 3 bases, leaving 11 bases between them. From germline, CDR1 is MDHEN and CDR2 SYDVKM. CDR3 sequence (DNA): TGTGCCAGCAGCTCGGACAGCTACTATGGCTACACCTTC. This codes for CASSSDSYYGYTF.

This clone was found once. This chain joins TRBV28 and TRBJ2-1; 10 bases agree with TRBD2. CDR3 length: 14 amino acids. Germline V gene lookup returns CDR1 MDHEN and CDR2 SYDVKM. The V segment lost 1 base and the J segment 8 bases; nucleotides outside the gene matches: 2. The CDR3 is CASSLSSGSDEQFF. CDR3 DNA sequence: TGTGCCAGCAGTTTATCTAGCGGGAGCGATGAGCAGTTCTTC. Combining the CDR3 with reference TRBV28 and TRBJ2-1 gives the whole variable domain DVKVTQSSRYLVKRTGEKVFLECVQDMDHENMFWYRQDPGLGLRLIYFSYDVKMKEKGDIPEGYSVSREKKERFSLILESASTNQTSMYLCASSLSSGSDEQFFGPGTRLTVL.

The chain uses TRBV4-3 and TRBJ2-7, with unresolved D. In germline, CDR1 is LGHNA, CDR2 YSLEER. There are 15 residues in the CDR3. V was trimmed by 0 bases and J by 1 base, leaving 10 bases between them. The CDR3 sequence: CASSQEGTVSYEQYF. The CDR3, as DNA: TGCGCCAGCAGCCAAGAGGGTACAGTATCCTACGAGCAGTACTTC.

This chain uses TRBV19 with TRBJ1-5; TRBD1 aligns across 9 bases. The germline gives CDR1 LNHDA, CDR2 SQIVND (reference sequence). The CDR3 is 14 residues long. Trimming took 5 bases from V and 7 from J; bases not matched to a gene: 6. CDR3 bases: TGTGCCAGTAGTCACAGACAGGGGGACCAGCCCCAGCATTTT. It is translated as CASSHRQGDQPQHF.

The chain joins TRBV7-2 to TRBJ1-3; D gene unclear. V shed 5 bases and J shed 0 bases, with 11 bases lying between them. This CDR3 contains 15 residues. CDR1 SGHTA and CDR2 FQGNSA come from the germline V gene. CDR3 in DNA: TGTGCCAGCAGCCCCCGCGGGAGCTCTGGAAACACCATATATTTT. It is translated as CASSPRGSSGNTIYF.